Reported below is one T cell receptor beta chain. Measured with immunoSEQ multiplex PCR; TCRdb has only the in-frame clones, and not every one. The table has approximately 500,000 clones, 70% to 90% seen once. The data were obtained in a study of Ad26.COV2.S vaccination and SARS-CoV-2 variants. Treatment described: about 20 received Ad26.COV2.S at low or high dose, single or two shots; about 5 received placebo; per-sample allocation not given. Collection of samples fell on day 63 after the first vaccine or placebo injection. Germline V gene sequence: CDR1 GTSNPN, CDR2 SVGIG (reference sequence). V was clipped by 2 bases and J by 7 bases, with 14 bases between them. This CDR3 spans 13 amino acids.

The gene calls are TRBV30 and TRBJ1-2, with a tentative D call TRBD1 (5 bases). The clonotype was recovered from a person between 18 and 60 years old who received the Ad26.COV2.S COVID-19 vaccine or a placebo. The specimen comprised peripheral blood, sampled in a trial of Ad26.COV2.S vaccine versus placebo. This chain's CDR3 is CAWSQEGTSGYTF. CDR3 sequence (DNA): TGTGCCTGGAGTCAGGAGGGGACGAGTGGCTACACCTTC.